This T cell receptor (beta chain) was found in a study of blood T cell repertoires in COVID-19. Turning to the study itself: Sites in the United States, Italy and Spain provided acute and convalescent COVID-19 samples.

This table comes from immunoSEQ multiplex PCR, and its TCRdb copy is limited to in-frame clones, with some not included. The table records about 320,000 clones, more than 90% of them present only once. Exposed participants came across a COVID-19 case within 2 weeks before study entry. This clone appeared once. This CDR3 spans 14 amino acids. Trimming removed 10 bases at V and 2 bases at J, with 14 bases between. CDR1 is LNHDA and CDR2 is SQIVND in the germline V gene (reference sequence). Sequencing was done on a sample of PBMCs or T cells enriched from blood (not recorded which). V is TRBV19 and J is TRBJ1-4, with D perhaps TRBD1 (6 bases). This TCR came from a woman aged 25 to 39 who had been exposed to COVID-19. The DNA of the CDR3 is TGTGCCACCCAAAGCAGGGGTACTAATGAAAAACTGTTTTTT. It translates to CATQSRGTNEKLFF.